This entry lists 29 T cell receptor beta chains sequenced from one sample in a study of blood T cell repertoires in COVID-19. Assay: immunoSEQ multiplex PCR; the TCRdb copy retains only in-frame clones and omits some. The table has 250,000 to 300,000 clones, 88% seen once. Sequences were obtained from PBMCs or T cells enriched from blood (not recorded which). Receptor source: a woman aged 60-75 years in a cohort exposed to, infected with or recovered from COVID-19 (not recorded which).

The chain links TRBV11-1 to TRBJ1-1; D unresolved. CDR3 length: 13 residues. The V gene's germline CDR1 is SGHAT and CDR2 FQDESV (reference sequence). V lost 5 bases, J lost 3 bases, and 10 bases lay in between. DNA for the CDR3: TGTGCCAGCAGCCTTGGGAGGTACACTGAAGCTTTCTTT. As protein: CASSLGRYTEAFF.

CDR3 DNA sequence: TGCGCCAGCAGGAGGCTAGCGGGAGCGAGCACAGATACGCAGTATTTT. Encoded protein: CASRRLAGASTDTQYF. The chain joins TRBV5-1 to TRBJ2-3; 10 bases agree with TRBD2. This CDR3 comprises 16 residues. CDR1 is SGHRS, CDR2 YFSETQ, per germline. V gave up 5 bases and J gave up 0 bases; unmatched junction bases: 6.

The chain joins TRBV29-1 to TRBJ2-7; 11 nucleotides match TRBD2. The CDR3 consists of 13 residues. With 4 bases clipped from V and 5 bases from J, the junction kept 4 bases outside the gene matches. Germline CDR1 SQVTM, CDR2 ANQGSEA. The DNA of the CDR3 is TGCAGCGTTGTTGGGACTAGCGGAGACGAGCAGTACTTC. Its protein is CSVVGTSGDEQYF.

The chain couples TRBV5-1 to TRBJ1-5; D remains unclear. Germline CDR1 SGHRS, CDR2 YFSETQ. V lost 6 bases, J lost 3 bases, and 16 bases lay in between. CDR3 size: 15 residues. The CDR3 region has the DNA TGCGCCAGCAACTATGGAGGCCTCCTCAATCAGCCCCAGCATTTT. It translates to CASNYGGLLNQPQHF.

This sequence joins TRBV5-1 and TRBJ2-7, with 9 bases matching TRBD1. The CDR3 extends over 15 amino acids. Trimming removed 2 bases from V and 0 bases from J; junction bases left unmatched: 3. Looked up from germline, CDR1 is SGHRS and CDR2 is YFSETQ. CDR3 loop: CASSFDRGGSYEQYF. As DNA, the CDR3 is TGCGCCAGCAGCTTCGACAGGGGGGGCTCCTACGAGCAGTACTTC.

J is TRBJ1-2 and V is TRBV15; TRBD1 aligns across 9 bases. Germline trimming cut 4 bases from V and 4 bases from J; bases unmatched to any gene: 7. CDR3 length: 15 residues. Germline CDR1 reads LNHNV; CDR2 reads YYDKDF (reference sequence). The CDR3 sequence is CATSTYRGLSYGYTF. The CDR3 DNA reads TGTGCCACCAGCACCTACAGGGGGCTCAGCTATGGCTACACCTTC.

The chain couples TRBV28 to TRBJ1-4, with TRBD1 identical over 7 bases. From germline, CDR1 is MDHEN and CDR2 SYDVKM. Trimming cost V 5 bases and J 7 bases; bases outside gene matches: 7. The CDR3 contains 14 residues. The CDR3 nucleotides read TGTGCCAGCAGTCATGACAGGGTGGGTGAAAAACTGTTTTTT. Translated: CASSHDRVGEKLFF.

This clone has a single count. This chain connects TRBV27 to TRBJ1-2; perhaps TRBD1 as D (5 bases). The CDR3 spans 14 residues. Trimming stripped 0 bases from V and 3 bases from J, with 8 bases between. CDR1 is MNHEY and CDR2 is SMNVEV in the germline V gene (reference sequence). The CDR3 region is CASSLSRQYYGYTF. In nucleotides, the CDR3 is TGTGCCAGCAGTTTATCCCGACAGTACTATGGCTACACCTTC.

The CDR3, as DNA: TGTGCCTGGAGTCGAGGGGGGGGTAATCGGGACGAGCAGTACTTC. This translates into CAWSRGGGNRDEQYF. The chain combines TRBV30 with TRBJ2-7; perhaps TRBD2 as D (7 bases). CDR3 length: 15 amino acids. Trimming left V 2 bases short and J 5 bases short, with 19 bases between. The germline gives CDR1 GTSNPN, CDR2 SVGIG (reference sequence).

The J gene is TRBJ2-1, the V gene TRBV14, with D uncertain. Germline CDR1 reads SGHDN; CDR2 reads FVKESK. V was clipped by 4 bases and J by 3 bases, with 13 bases between them. The CDR3 loop spans 15 amino acids. The CDR3 DNA is TGTGCCAGCAGCCGGTCGGCGGCTGTCTACAATGAGCAGTTCTTC. Its translation: CASSRSAAVYNEQFF.

This clone turned up a few times. V gene TRBV7-2 combines with J gene TRBJ2-5; TRBD2 matches 7 bases. V gave up 5 bases and J gave up 5 bases; unmatched junction bases: 8. CDR1 is SGHTA and CDR2 is FQGNSA in the germline V gene. The CDR3 totals 14 residues. CDR3 in amino acids: CASSKSGMGETQYF. The DNA for the CDR3 is TGTGCCAGCAGCAAAAGCGGGATGGGGGAGACCCAGTACTTC.

V is TRBV28 and J is TRBJ2-3; the match to TRBD2 covers 10 bases. V dropped 3 bases and J dropped 8; count of bases not matched to a gene: 8. The CDR3 covers 15 residues. The germline gives CDR1 MDHEN, CDR2 SYDVKM. The CDR3 protein is CASSLAGTSDCTQYF. As DNA, the CDR3 is TGTGCCAGCAGTTTGGCCGGGACTAGCGATTGTACGCAGTATTTT. Combining the CDR3 with reference TRBV28 and TRBJ2-3 gives the whole variable domain DVKVTQSSRYLVKRTGEKVFLECVQDMDHENMFWYRQDPGLGLRLIYFSYDVKMKEKGDIPEGYSVSREKKERFSLILESASTNQTSMYLCASSLAGTSDCTQYFGPGTRLTVL.

Only one count was recorded for this clone. The chain is built from TRBV7-9 and TRBJ1-1; no definite D call. The CDR3 runs to 13 residues. Germline assignment: CDR1 SEHNR and CDR2 FQNEAQ (reference sequence). V lost 4 bases and J lost 3, with 9 bases in between. The CDR3 nucleotides are TGTGCCAGCAGCTCCGAACGGGACACTGAAGCTTTCTTT. Translating gives CASSSERDTEAFF. The variable domain in full, with the rest retrieved from reference TRBV7-9 and TRBJ1-1, is DTGVSQNPRHKITKRGQNVTFRCDPISEHNRLYWYRQTLGQGPEFLTYFQNEAQLEKSRLLSDRFSAERPKGSFSTLEIQRTEQGDSAMYLCASSSERDTEAFFGQGTRLTVV.

The chain joins TRBV11-1 to TRBJ2-1, with 11 bases identical to TRBD2. The germline CDR1 and CDR2 sequences are SGHAT and FQDESV (reference sequence). J gave up 6 bases and V 2 bases, and 3 bases lay outside the gene matches. The CDR3 sequence is 15 residues long. This CDR3 is CASSLRLAGLNEQFF. The CDR3 DNA is TGTGCCAGCAGCTTAAGACTAGCGGGACTCAATGAGCAGTTCTTC. Full variable domain (outside the CDR3, taken from reference TRBV11-1 and TRBJ2-1): EAEVAQSPRYKITEKSQAVAFWCDPISGHATLYWYRQILGQGPELLVQFQDESVVDDSQLPKDRFSAERLKGVDSTLKIQPAELGDSAMYLCASSLRLAGLNEQFFGPGTRLTVL.

V usage is TRBV28 and J usage is TRBJ2-7, with 8 bases that match TRBD1. The CDR3 loop spans 16 amino acids. The germline CDR1 and CDR2 sequences are MDHEN and SYDVKM. V gave up 6 bases and J gave up 6 bases; unmatched junction bases: 16. CDR3 in amino acids: CASSSQGTARGREQYF. The CDR3 DNA sequence: TGTGCCAGCAGCTCCCAGGGGACGGCCAGGGGGCGCGAGCAGTACTTC.

This clone was counted once. The chain couples TRBV7-6 to TRBJ1-3; 7 nucleotides align to TRBD1. J was trimmed by 4 bases and V by 2 bases; bases with no gene match: 8. CDR3 length: 16 residues. Germline V CDR1 and CDR2: SGHVS, FNYEAQ. Here the CDR3 reads CASSLRADREGNTIYF. As DNA, the CDR3 is TGTGCCAGCAGCTTAAGGGCAGACAGGGAGGGAAACACCATATATTTT.

Of note for this clone: This same CDR3 is encoded by further DNA sequences in the sample. The chain uses TRBV28 and TRBJ1-2; D is unclear. V was pared by 11 bases and J by 3 bases, with 10 bases between. The CDR3 loop spans 11 amino acids. CDR1 is MDHEN and CDR2 is SYDVKM in the germline V gene. CDR3 in DNA: TGTGCCTCACGGAGGGACTATGGCTACACCTTC. This codes for CASRRDYGYTF.

The rearrangement joins TRBV20-1 to TRBJ2-1; TRBD2 matches at 7 bases. The CDR3 runs to 16 residues. The germline gives CDR1 DFQATT, CDR2 SNEGSKA (reference sequence). J lost 6 bases, V lost 3 bases, and 14 bases had no gene match. The CDR3 bases are TGCAGTGCTAGTAGGGGTCCGAGGGAGGGCCTCAATGAGCAGTTCTTC. This sequence encodes CSASRGPREGLNEQFF.

The chain joins TRBV5-1 to TRBJ2-1, with D uncertain. In germline, CDR1 is SGHRS, CDR2 YFSETQ. Deletions cut 6 bases from V and 7 bases from J, with 8 bases between. This CDR3 is 11 amino acids long. As DNA, the CDR3 is TGCGCCAGCACCCTTTTAAATGAGCAGTTCTTC. Translated, it gives CASTLLNEQFF.

The chain links TRBV30 to TRBJ2-3; possibly TRBD1 for D (5 bases). Germline CDR1 GTSNPN, CDR2 SVGIG (reference sequence). V gave up 1 base and J gave up 2 bases, with 13 bases separating them. The CDR3 is made up of 15 amino acids. DNA of the CDR3: TGTGCCTGGAGTGAGAAGGGGCGTCCCACAGATACGCAGTATTTT. Translated, it gives CAWSEKGRPTDTQYF.

The sample holds one count of this clone. The V and J genes are TRBV5-1 and TRBJ2-1; no reliable D call. The CDR3 consists of 15 residues. Germline CDR1 is SGHRS and CDR2 is YFSETQ. V gave up 0 bases and J gave up 2 bases, with 9 bases separating them. CDR3 region: CASSLELPPYNEQFF. Written as DNA, the CDR3 is TGCGCCAGCAGCTTGGAGCTCCCCCCCTACAATGAGCAGTTCTTC.

V gene TRBV7-2 combines with J gene TRBJ1-2, with D perhaps TRBD1 (5 bases). Trimming removed 5 bases from V and 3 bases from J, with 16 bases in between. The germline gives CDR1 SGHTA, CDR2 FQGNSA. The CDR3 consists of 15 residues. The CDR3 loop is CASSLMGGADYGYTF. CDR3 coding DNA: TGTGCCAGCAGCCTTATGGGCGGGGCAGACTATGGCTACACCTTC.

This sequence joins TRBV7-9 and TRBJ1-2; 10 nucleotides agree with TRBD1. Germline-derived CDR1 and CDR2 are SEHNR and FQNEAQ (reference sequence). CDR3 length: 18 residues. V dropped 5 bases and J dropped 7; count of bases not matched to a gene: 19. CDR3 region: CASSPIQAIGQGEGGYTF. The CDR3, as DNA: TGTGCCAGCAGCCCGATCCAAGCAATCGGACAGGGGGAGGGTGGCTACACCTTC.

Only a few counts were recorded for this clone. This chain uses TRBV6-5 with TRBJ2-7; TRBD1 is a possible D gene (5 bases). From germline, CDR1 is MNHEY and CDR2 SVGAGI. The CDR3 extends over 14 amino acids. Trimming shortened V by 6 bases and J by 3 bases, and 15 bases separated the two germline ends. The CDR3 protein is CASRISTEHYEQYF. CDR3 in DNA: TGTGCCAGCAGAATATCGACAGAACACTACGAGCAGTACTTC.

The genes are TRBV28 and TRBJ1-2, with 8 bases fitting TRBD1. The CDR3 runs 15 residues. Germline CDR1 MDHEN, CDR2 SYDVKM. V was clipped by 5 bases and J by 8 bases; unmatched bases: 13. The CDR3 DNA follows: TGTGCCAGCAGTGGCCCCCGGGACAGGTCTTTGGGCTACACCTTC. Protein: CASSGPRDRSLGYTF.

As for this clone: Other DNA sequences within the sample encode an identical CDR3. J is TRBJ1-5 and V is TRBV24-1; 11 bases are shared with TRBD1. Germline trimming cut 4 bases from V and 4 bases from J; bases unmatched to any gene: 2. CDR1 is KGHDR, CDR2 SFDVKD, per germline. The CDR3 runs 15 residues. The CDR3 bases are TGTGCCACCAGTGAAGGGACAGGGGGTAATCAGCCCCAGCATTTT. Its protein is CATSEGTGGNQPQHF.

This sequence joins TRBV2 and TRBJ2-3; D not resolved. The V and J ends lost 2 bases and 2 bases respectively, with 11 bases between them. The germline gives CDR1 SNHLY, CDR2 FYNNEI. This CDR3 region has 15 residues. The CDR3 DNA sequence: TGTGCCAGCAGTGAACTGCCAGGCCCCACAGATACGCAGTATTTT. Amino acids: CASSELPGPTDTQYF. The full variable domain, completed using reference TRBV2 and TRBJ2-3, is EPEVTQTPSHQVTQMGQEVILRCVPISNHLYFYWYRQILGQKVEFLVSFYNNEISEKSEIFDDQFSVERPDGSNFTLKIRSTKLEDSAMYFCASSELPGPTDTQYFGPGTRLTVL.

The chain joins TRBV7-3 to TRBJ2-7; 8 nucleotides align to TRBD2. This CDR3 comprises 15 residues. Germline-derived CDR1 and CDR2 are SGHTA and FQGTGA. The ends lost 2 bases at V and 4 bases at J; junction bases unmatched: 7. The chain's CDR3 is CASSLRPGGGYEQYF. CDR3 bases: TGTGCCAGCAGCTTACGGCCGGGGGGGGGATACGAGCAGTACTTC.

The gene calls are TRBV15 and TRBJ1-1; D call uncertain. Germline V gene sequence: CDR1 LNHNV, CDR2 YYDKDF (reference sequence). This CDR3 spans 15 amino acids. Trimming removed 1 base from V and 0 bases from J, with 9 bases in between. CDR3 amino acids: CATSRVRSMNTEAFF. In DNA, the CDR3 is TGTGCCACCAGCAGAGTTCGGTCTATGAACACTGAAGCTTTCTTT.